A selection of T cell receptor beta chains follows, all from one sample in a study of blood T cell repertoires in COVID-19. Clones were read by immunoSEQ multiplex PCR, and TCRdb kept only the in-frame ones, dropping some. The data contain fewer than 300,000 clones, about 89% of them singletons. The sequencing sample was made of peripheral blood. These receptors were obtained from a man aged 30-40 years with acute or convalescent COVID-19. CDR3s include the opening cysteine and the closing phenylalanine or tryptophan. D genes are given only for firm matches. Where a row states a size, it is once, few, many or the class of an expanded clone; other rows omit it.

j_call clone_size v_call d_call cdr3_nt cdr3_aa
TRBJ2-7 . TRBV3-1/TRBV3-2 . TGTGCCAGCAGCCAGCAGGGGAACTCCTACGAGCAGTACTTC CASSQQGNSYEQYF
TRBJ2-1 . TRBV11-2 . TGTGCCAGCAGCCACGACACGCATGAGCAGTTCTTC CASSHDTHEQFF
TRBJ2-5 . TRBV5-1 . TGCGCCAGCAGCCCTGGGTCGGGAGAGACCCAGTACTTC CASSPGSGETQYF
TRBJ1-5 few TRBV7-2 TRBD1 TGTGCCAGCAGCTTGAACAGGGGGTATCAGCCCCAGCATTTT CASSLNRGYQPQHF
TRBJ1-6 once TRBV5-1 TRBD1 TGCGCCAGCAGCTTGGAGCCAGGGGGCTATAATTCACCCCTCCACTTT CASSLEPGGYNSPLHF
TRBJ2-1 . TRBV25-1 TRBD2 TGTGCCAGCAGTGATGCGGGGGTAAGGAATGAGCAGTTCTTC CASSDAGVRNEQFF
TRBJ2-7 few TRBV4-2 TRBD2 TGTGCCAGCAGCCAAGAACTAGCGGGAGACGAGCAGTACTTC CASSQELAGDEQYF
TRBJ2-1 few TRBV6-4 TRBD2 TGTGCCAGCAGTGACCTAGCGGGAGGCTCCTACAATGAGCAGTTCTTC CASSDLAGGSYNEQFF
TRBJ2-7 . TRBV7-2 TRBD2 TGTGCCAGCAGCTTGACTAGCGGCCCCTACGAGCAGTACTTC CASSLTSGPYEQYF
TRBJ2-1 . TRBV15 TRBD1 TGTGCCACCAGCAACATCCGACACACAGGGGGCAATGAGCAGTTCTTC CATSNIRHTGGNEQFF
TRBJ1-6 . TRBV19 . TGTGCCAGTAGTATACAGGGTCAGAATTCACCCCTCCACTTT CASSIQGQNSPLHF
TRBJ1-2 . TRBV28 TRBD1 TGTGCCAGCCTATCACAGGGGGCGGATGGCTACACCTTC CASLSQGADGYTF
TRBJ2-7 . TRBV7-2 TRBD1 TGTGCCAGCAGTTCTCTGGGGGCAGGGGGAAGGGAGCAGTACTTC CASSSLGAGGREQYF
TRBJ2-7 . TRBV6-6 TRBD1 TGTGCCAGCAGTAGGACAGGGGGCGCGTCAGAGCAGTACTTC CASSRTGGASEQYF
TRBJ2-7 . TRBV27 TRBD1 TGTGCCAGCAGCCAAGAATCCACAGGGGGGCCCTACGAGCAGTACTTC CASSQESTGGPYEQYF
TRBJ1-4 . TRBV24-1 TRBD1 TGTGCCACCAGTGACTGGACAGGCGCAACTAATGAAAAACTGTTTTTT CATSDWTGATNEKLFF
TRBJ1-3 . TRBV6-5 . TGTGCCACCGGAGAGATCTCTGGAAACACCATATATTTT CATGEISGNTIYF
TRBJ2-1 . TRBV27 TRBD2 TGTGCCAGCAGTTTGGGGAGCGGGATCGCCTACAATGAGCAGTTCTTC CASSLGSGIAYNEQFF
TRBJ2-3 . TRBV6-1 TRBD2 TGTGCCAGCAGTGTACGGACTAGCGGATCCACAGATACGCAGTATTTT CASSVRTSGSTDTQYF
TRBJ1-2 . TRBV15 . TGTGCCACCAGCAGAGGGACAGCGTCTGGGGATCACTATGGCTACACCTTC CATSRGTASGDHYGYTF
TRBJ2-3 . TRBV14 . TGTGCCAGCAGCCAAGTAGGGGGCACAGATACGCAGTATTTT CASSQVGGTDTQYF
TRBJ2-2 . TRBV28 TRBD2 TGTGCCAGCAGTCTTAGCGGGAGTCCGAGGCCCGGGGAGCTGTTTTTT CASSLSGSPRPGELFF
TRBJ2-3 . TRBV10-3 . TGTGCCATTATGTCCGCAGGGGCGAGTCAAGATACGCAGTATTTT CAIMSAGASQDTQYF
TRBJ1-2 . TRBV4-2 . TGTGCCAGCAGCCAAGGGTTGTCAGGCTATTATGGCTACACCTTC CASSQGLSGYYGYTF
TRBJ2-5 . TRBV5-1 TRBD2 TGCGCCAGCAGCGCCGGCCCGGCAGCGGGGGACCAAGAGACCCAGTACTTC CASSAGPAAGDQETQYF
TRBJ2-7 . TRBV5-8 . TGTGCCAGCAGCCCTCGACCGGGTCCCTACGAGCAGTACTTC CASSPRPGPYEQYF
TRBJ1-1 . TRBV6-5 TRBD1 TGTGCCAGCAGTTACTGGGACAGGGGTGGCACTGAAGCTTTCTTT CASSYWDRGGTEAFF
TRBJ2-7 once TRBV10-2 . TGCGCCAGCAGTGAGTTTCGGGAGTTCGAGCAGTACTTC CASSEFREFEQYF
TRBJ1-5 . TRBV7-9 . TGTGCCAGCAGCCTGGGGGGGGGCAACAATCAGCCCCAGCATTTT CASSLGGGNNQPQHF
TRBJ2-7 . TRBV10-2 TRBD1 TGCGCCAGCAGGCCGGGACAGGGGCCCTACGAGCAGTACTTC CASRPGQGPYEQYF
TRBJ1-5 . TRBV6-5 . TGTGCCAGCTACAGGGAACGAGTCAATCAGCCCCAGCATTTT CASYRERVNQPQHF
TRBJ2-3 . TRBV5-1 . TGCGCCAGCAGCTCCGGACTGGAATCGAATACGCAGTATTTT CASSSGLESNTQYF
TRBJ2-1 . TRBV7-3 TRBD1 TGTGCCAGCAGCCGCGGGACAGGCAACTACAATGAGCAGTTCTTC CASSRGTGNYNEQFF
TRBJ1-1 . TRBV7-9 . TGTGCCAGCAGCTTAGGGAGGAGGGAAAGGAACACTGAAGCTTTCTTT CASSLGRRERNTEAFF
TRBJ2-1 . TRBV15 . TGTGCCACGCGGACTGGCACCTACAATGAGCAGTTCTTC CATRTGTYNEQFF
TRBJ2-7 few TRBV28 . TGTGCCAGCCGGGACATAGGCCGCGAGCAGTACTTC CASRDIGREQYF
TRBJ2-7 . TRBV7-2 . TGTGCCAGCAGCCCAAGCGTAAGGAGCTCCTACGAGCAGTACTTC CASSPSVRSSYEQYF
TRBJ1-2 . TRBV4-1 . TGCGCCAGCAGCCAAGAAATTGGTCAGACTCTTTTCTATGGCTACACCTTC CASSQEIGQTLFYGYTF
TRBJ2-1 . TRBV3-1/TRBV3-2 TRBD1 TGTGCCAGCAGCCAAGAGGGACAGGGGGCTTGGCAGTTCTTC CASSQEGQGAWQFF
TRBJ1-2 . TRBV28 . TGTGCCAGCAATCGGCGGGGGGCAGTAAGAGGCTACACCTTC CASNRRGAVRGYTF
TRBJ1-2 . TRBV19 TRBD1 TGTGCCAGTAGCCGGGCCGGGACAGCTTATGGCTACACCTTC CASSRAGTAYGYTF
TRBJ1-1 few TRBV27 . TGTGCCAGCACGGGAGGGGGTGTTTGGGGGAACACTGAAGCTTTCTTT CASTGGGVWGNTEAFF
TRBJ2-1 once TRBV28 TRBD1 TGTGCCAGCAGTGGGGGTTGGGACAGGGGCTACAATGAGCAGTTCTTC CASSGGWDRGYNEQFF
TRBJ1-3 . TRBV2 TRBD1 TGTGCCAGCAGCCGGGACAGGCTCTCTGGAAACACCATATATTTT CASSRDRLSGNTIYF
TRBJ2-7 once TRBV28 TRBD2 TGTGCCAGCAGTTCCCCCGGGAGGGGACTCCCAGGGCAGTACTTC CASSSPGRGLPGQYF
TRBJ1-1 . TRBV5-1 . TGCGCCAGCAGCTTGGGCTCGGGTGATACTGAAGCTTTCTTT CASSLGSGDTEAFF
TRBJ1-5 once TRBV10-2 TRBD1 TGCGCCAGCCCACCGGGACAGCCCTATAATCAGCCCCAGCATTTT CASPPGQPYNQPQHF
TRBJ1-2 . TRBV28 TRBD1 TGTGCCAGCAGCCCTGACAGGGTACATGGCTACACCTTC CASSPDRVHGYTF